The next 21 T cell receptor beta chains were all read from a single sample in a study of cytomegalovirus exposure and HLA in healthy donors. Libraries were prepared by immunoSEQ multiplex PCR; TCRdb keeps only in-frame clonotypes and omits some of them. The sample holds around 150,000 clones, around 80% seen once. The sample was PBMCs. These receptors came from a man aged 30 to 39 in good health and CMV-seropositive.

The rearrangement uses TRBV14 and TRBJ2-3, with D possibly being TRBD1 (5 bases). V was cut by 8 bases and J by 1 base, with 16 bases left in between. Germline CDR1 is SGHDN and CDR2 is FVKESK. CDR3 length: 15 residues. DNA for the CDR3: TGTGCCAGCTCTCCCGGAGTCAGGGGCACAGATACGCAGTATTTT. This gives the protein CASSPGVRGTDTQYF.

This clone has more than one count but fewer than ten. The genes are TRBV29-1 and TRBJ2-2, with TRBD1 matching over 10 bases. The CDR3 sequence is 14 residues long. Germline trimming cut 6 bases from V and 1 base from J; bases unmatched to any gene: 2. The germline gives CDR1 SQVTM, CDR2 ANQGSEA. Written as DNA, the CDR3 is TGCAGCGTAGGGGACAGGGGGAACACCGGGGAGCTGTTTTTT. Translated, it gives CSVGDRGNTGELFF.

V usage is TRBV5-1 and J usage is TRBJ1-1, with 9 bases lining up with TRBD1. Per germline, CDR1 SGHRS and CDR2 YFSETQ. This CDR3 is built from 16 residues. V lost 4 bases and J lost 3; bases outside the gene matches: 10. The CDR3 nucleotides read TGCGCCAGCAGCCAGAGACAACAGGGGGCGGACACTGAAGCTTTCTTT. Its translation: CASSQRQQGADTEAFF.

This sequence joins TRBV2 and TRBJ2-7; 9 bases map to TRBD1. The CDR3 length is 14 residues. V lost 7 bases, J lost 0 bases, and 4 bases stayed unmatched. The V gene's germline CDR1 is SNHLY and CDR2 FYNNEI. The CDR3 reads CASKRDRVSYEQYF. CDR3 nucleotide sequence: TGTGCCAGCAAACGGGACAGGGTCTCCTACGAGCAGTACTTC. Full variable domain (outside the CDR3, taken from reference TRBV2 and TRBJ2-7): EPEVTQTPSHQVTQMGQEVILRCVPISNHLYFYWYRQILGQKVEFLVSFYNNEISEKSEIFDDQFSVERPDGSNFTLKIRSTKLEDSAMYFCASKRDRVSYEQYFGPGTRLTVT.

V usage is TRBV6-4 and J usage is TRBJ2-1, with D maybe TRBD2 (6 bases). The CDR3 is 15 amino acids. The germline CDR1 and CDR2 sequences are MRHNA and SNTAGT. V lost 0 bases, J lost 1 base, and 7 bases lay in between. The DNA for the CDR3 is TGTGCCAGCAGTGACTCGAGCGGGTCCTACAATGAGCAGTTCTTC. This gives the protein CASSDSSGSYNEQFF.

This chain connects TRBV7-2 to TRBJ2-7, with TRBD2 matching over 7 bases. The germline CDR1 and CDR2 sequences are SGHTA and FQGNSA. CDR3 length: 18 residues. Germline trimming cut 0 bases from V and 3 bases from J; bases unmatched to any gene: 14. The CDR3 sequence: CASSLAGSGRRGYYEQYF. The CDR3 coding sequence is TGTGCCAGCAGCTTAGCCGGTTCCGGGAGGCGGGGCTACTACGAGCAGTACTTC. The entire variable domain, with the rest obtained from reference TRBV7-2 and TRBJ2-7, is as follows: GAGVSQSPSNKVTEKGKDVELRCDPISGHTALYWYRQSLGQGLEFLIYFQGNSAPDKSGLPSDRFSAERTGGSVSTLTIQRTQQEDSAVYLCASSLAGSGRRGYYEQYFGPGTRLTVT.

The chain couples TRBV19 to TRBJ2-7, with D uncertain. The CDR3 totals 8 residues. Germline CDR1 is LNHDA and CDR2 is SQIVND (reference sequence). This CDR3 reads CASSIKGV. In DNA form, the CDR3 reads TGTGCCAGTAGTATTAAGGGAGTC.

The gene calls are TRBV25-1 and TRBJ1-4; possibly TRBD1 for D (6 bases). This CDR3 is 15 amino acids long. The V and J ends lost 2 bases and 0 bases respectively, with 7 bases between them. The germline V gene encodes CDR1 MGHDK and CDR2 SYGVNS. The CDR3 sequence is CASSEGTTTNEKLFF. The CDR3 nucleotides read TGTGCCAGCAGTGAAGGGACAACAACTAATGAAAAACTGTTTTTT.

The chain links TRBV19 to TRBJ1-1, with a weak D call TRBD1 (5 bases). In germline, CDR1 is LNHDA, CDR2 SQIVND (reference sequence). V lost 7 bases to trimming and J lost 5 bases, with 20 bases between them. The CDR3 runs to 15 residues. This CDR3 reads CASNPGAGWLTEAFF. In DNA, the CDR3 is TGTGCCAGTAATCCTGGGGCAGGTTGGTTGACTGAAGCTTTCTTT.

The CDR3: CASSARRDFNNEQFF. As DNA, the CDR3 is TGTGCCAGCAGTGCCCGCCGGGACTTTAACAATGAGCAGTTCTTC. J is TRBJ2-1 and V is TRBV2; a weak D match, TRBD2 (6 bases). This CDR3 contains 15 residues. Trimming took 4 bases from V and 5 from J, leaving 15 bases between them. Germline values: CDR1 SNHLY, CDR2 FYNNEI.

The rearrangement links TRBV2 to TRBJ1-1; 8 bases agree with TRBD1. The CDR3 runs to 14 residues. Per the germline V gene, CDR1 is SNHLY and CDR2 is FYNNEI. Unmatched junction bases numbered 8, after V lost 7 bases and J lost 4 bases. The chain's CDR3 is CASTGTGLGTEAFF. The CDR3 bases are TGTGCCAGCACCGGGACAGGTTTGGGCACTGAAGCTTTCTTT. Based on the CDR3 plus reference TRBV2 and TRBJ1-1, the full variable domain is EPEVTQTPSHQVTQMGQEVILRCVPISNHLYFYWYRQILGQKVEFLVSFYNNEISEKSEIFDDQFSVERPDGSNFTLKIRSTKLEDSAMYFCASTGTGLGTEAFFGQGTRLTVV.

The chain is built from TRBV9 and TRBJ2-3, with 7 nucleotides matching TRBD2. The trim removed 0 bases at V and 5 bases at J, leaving 9 bases unmatched. Looked up from germline, CDR1 is SGDLS and CDR2 is YYNGEE. The CDR3 totals 16 residues. The CDR3 sequence is CASSVAGGSSVDTQYF. The CDR3 nucleotides are TGTGCCAGCAGCGTAGCAGGCGGGAGTAGTGTAGATACGCAGTATTTT.

This clone is a singleton in its sample. The rearrangement uses TRBV9 and TRBJ2-1; D may be TRBD2 (5 bases). CDR1 SGDLS and CDR2 YYNGEE come from the germline V gene. Trimming stripped 4 bases from V and 5 bases from J, with 16 bases between. The CDR3 covers 15 residues. The chain's CDR3 is CASSHGGSGDNEQFF. The DNA of the CDR3 is TGTGCCAGCAGCCATGGAGGCTCGGGCGACAATGAGCAGTTCTTC. The full variable domain, with the rest looked up from reference TRBV9 and TRBJ2-1, is DSGVTQTPKHLITATGQRVTLRCSPRSGDLSVYWYQQSLDQGLQFLIQYYNGEERAKGNILERFSAQQFPDLHSELNLSSLELGDSALYFCASSHGGSGDNEQFFGPGTRLTVL.

The CDR3 DNA follows: TGTGCCAGCAGCTTCGCGGGGGACACAGATACGCAGTATTTT. It translates to CASSFAGDTDTQYF. The chain is built from TRBV11-1 and TRBJ2-3; 7 bases line up with TRBD2. Per germline, CDR1 SGHAT and CDR2 FQDESV (reference sequence). This CDR3 contains 14 residues. V gave up 3 bases and J gave up 2 bases; unmatched junction bases: 2.

V gene TRBV27 combines with J gene TRBJ2-1; TRBD2 agrees at 10 bases. CDR3 length: 19 residues. Trimming at V came to 2 bases and at J to 7 bases, leaving 17 bases not matched to a gene. In germline, CDR1 is MNHEY, CDR2 SMNVEV (reference sequence). The CDR3 coding sequence is TGTGCCAGCAGTTTACGTTATGCTAGCGGGAGAATCAAGTCAAATGAGCAGTTCTTC. It is translated as CASSLRYASGRIKSNEQFF.

The V call is TRBV6-5, the J call TRBJ2-7; 10 bases align to TRBD2. The CDR3 loop spans 15 amino acids. The germline V gene has CDR1 MNHEY and CDR2 SVGAGI. V shed 6 bases, J shed 3 bases, and the junction held 8 bases outside the gene matches. Here the CDR3 DNA reads TGTGCCAGCAGCCCCGGGGCTAGCGGGAGCTACGAGCAGTACTTC. Translation: CASSPGASGSYEQYF.

This clone was seen once. V and J are TRBV9 and TRBJ2-7; the match to TRBD2 covers 10 bases. The length of the CDR3 is 14 residues. V was pared by 0 bases and J by 3 bases, with 0 bases of the junction left unmatched. Germline V gene lookup returns CDR1 SGDLS and CDR2 YYNGEE. The CDR3 sequence is CASSVASGSYEQYF. CDR3 DNA: TGTGCCAGCAGCGTAGCTAGCGGGAGCTACGAGCAGTACTTC.

The chain uses TRBV7-8 and TRBJ2-3, with 8 nucleotides matching TRBD2. Germline V gives CDR1 SGHVS, CDR2 FQNEAQ. The CDR3 runs to 16 residues. With V trimmed by 7 bases and J by 0 bases, 9 bases remained unmatched. The CDR3 is CASTSGVAGSTDTQYF. The CDR3 DNA is TGTGCCAGCACCTCCGGGGTAGCGGGAAGCACAGATACGCAGTATTTT.

The chain is built from TRBV5-1 and TRBJ1-1; tentative D call: TRBD1 (5 bases). V was pared by 1 base and J by 3 bases, with 16 bases between. The CDR3 runs to 16 residues. Germline lookup yields CDR1 SGHRS and CDR2 YFSETQ. DNA for the CDR3: TGCGCCAGCAGCTTGTTTCTTGACAGCATCTACACTGAAGCTTTCTTT. As protein: CASSLFLDSIYTEAFF.

The chain recombines TRBV10-2 with TRBJ1-1; D remains ambiguous. The V end lost 3 bases, the J end lost 4 bases, and 15 bases lay between the germline ends. This CDR3 spans 15 amino acids. Per the germline V gene, CDR1 is WSHSY and CDR2 is SAAADI. Here the CDR3 reads CASSDRRLGATEAFF. The CDR3 bases are TGCGCCAGCAGTGACAGGAGACTAGGTGCCACTGAAGCTTTCTTT.

This chain connects TRBV28 to TRBJ2-1, with D perhaps matching TRBD2 (5 bases). Trimming took 4 bases from V and 9 from J, leaving 10 bases between them. From germline, CDR1 is MDHEN and CDR2 SYDVKM. The length of the CDR3 is 12 residues. The CDR3 region is CASSSDYGEQFF. The CDR3 DNA is TGTGCCAGCAGTTCCGACTACGGTGAGCAGTTCTTC.